This T cell receptor (beta chain) is drawn from a study of control samples from healthy donors and cancer patients. Clones were sequenced by immunoSEQ multiplex PCR, and TCRdb holds only the in-frame ones, with some missing. The data show about 94,000 clones, roughly nine tenths seen once. With V trimmed by 3 bases and J by 6 bases, 13 bases remained unmatched. The CDR3 runs to 17 residues. Germline-derived CDR1 and CDR2 are SGDLS and YYNGEE. The receptor's source is a woman aged 50 to 60 in good health. The sequenced sample was blood. This chain links TRBV9 with TRBJ2-7; 12 bases are a match to TRBD2. The CDR3, as DNA: TGTGCCAGCAGCGCACAAGCGACCCCTAGCGGGAGGGGCGAGCAGTACTTC. It yields the protein CASSAQATPSGRGEQYF.